This passage covers 17 T cell receptor beta chains from one sample sequenced in a study of blood T cells in healthy people across ages. The second PCR ran about 6 to 12 cycles with a sample-barcoded 5' primer and J-beta primers. TCRdb reprocessed the 5' RACE reads via MiXCR and lists one record per CDR3 protein. The sample records around 800,000 distinct CDR3 sequences, 62% being singletons. The sequenced material came from blood. The receptors here all came from a man aged 30-40 years in good health.

The chain joins TRBV20-1 to TRBJ2-4; a possible D gene is TRBD1 (6 bases). The end of the DNA fits TRBJ2-7 better, so the J call may be wrong. This CDR3 contains 15 residues. Germline V gives CDR1 DFQATT, CDR2 SNEGSKA (reference sequence). As DNA, the CDR3 is TGCAGTGCTAGACTGCCCCGGGACAACCACTACGAGCAGTACTTC. This encodes CSARLPRDNHYEQYF.

The chain combines TRBV4-3 with TRBJ1-4, with D uncertain. The CDR3 sequence is 13 residues long. The germline V gene encodes CDR1 LGHNA and CDR2 YSLEER. V was pared by 0 bases and J by 8 bases, with 7 bases between. CDR3 DNA: TGCGCCAGCAGCCAAGATTCGGGAGAAAAACTGTTTTTT. Amino acid sequence: CASSQDSGEKLFF.

The chain is built from TRBV12-3 or TRBV12-4 and TRBJ1-1, with D unresolved. This CDR3 comprises 15 residues. Trimming pared 5 bases from V and 2 bases from J, leaving 15 bases between. The CDR3 sequence: CASSEASRSNTEAFF. In DNA, the CDR3 is TGTGCCAGCAGTGAGGCATCCCGCAGTAACACTGAAGCTTTCTTT.

This clonotype was observed a few times. This CDR3 reads CAISGLAGALGKNIQYF. DNA of the CDR3: TGTGCCATCAGTGGGCTAGCGGGGGCCCTCGGCAAAAACATTCAGTACTTC. The chain has TRBV10-3 and TRBJ2-4; 10 bases fit TRBD2. Per germline, CDR1 ENHRY and CDR2 SYGVKD. J gave up 3 bases and V 4 bases, and 9 bases lay outside the gene matches. The CDR3 runs to 17 residues.

The J gene is TRBJ2-2, the V gene TRBV9, with unresolved D. The CDR3 has 16 amino acids. Trimming removed 0 bases from V and 3 bases from J, with 12 bases in between. Germline lookup yields CDR1 SGDLS and CDR2 YYNGEE. The CDR3 nucleotides read TGTGCCAGCAGCGTAGGGCCCAGCCCTGACACCGGGGAGCTGTTTTTT. Translating gives CASSVGPSPDTGELFF.

This clonotype occurred a few times. The chain joins TRBV12-3 or TRBV12-4 to TRBJ2-5, with unresolved D. The ends were cut back, 6 bases at V and 7 bases at J, with 12 bases in the middle. The CDR3 is 12 residues long. The CDR3 DNA reads as TGTGCCAGCAGCTATGACATCGGGACCCAGTACTTC. Protein sequence: CASSYDIGTQYF.

The CDR3 bases are TGCAGTGCTAGAAGGACAGGGTCGCGGGTTGAGCAGTTCTTC. Amino acids: CSARRTGSRVEQFF. V is TRBV20-1 and J is TRBJ2-1; 8 nucleotides line up with TRBD1. This CDR3 has 14 residues. Germline V gene data show CDR1 as DFQATT and CDR2 as SNEGSKA (reference sequence). Trimming removed 2 bases from V and 9 bases from J; junction bases left unmatched: 9.

This clonotype was counted a single time. The chain recombines TRBV9 with TRBJ1-2; D is undetermined. This CDR3 has 14 amino acids. Per germline, CDR1 SGDLS and CDR2 YYNGEE. Between the trimmed V and J ends, which lost 3 bases and 4 bases, there was a span of 13 bases. Written as DNA, the CDR3 is TGTGCCAGCAGCGGCGGCTTGTCGCTCTATGGCTACACCTTC. This encodes CASSGGLSLYGYTF.

The rearrangement links TRBV5-6 to TRBJ2-3; 9 nucleotides line up with TRBD1. Germline assignment: CDR1 SGHDT and CDR2 YYEEEE. V lost 0 bases and J lost 3; bases outside the gene matches: 11. The CDR3 covers 18 residues. CDR3: CASSLGQNGDRVTDTQYF. DNA for the CDR3: TGTGCCAGCAGCTTGGGGCAAAATGGGGACAGGGTAACAGATACGCAGTATTTT.

This clonotype was seen many times. V is TRBV6-6 and J is TRBJ2-7, with D perhaps TRBD1 (6 bases). Germline lookup yields CDR1 MNHNY and CDR2 SVGAGI (reference sequence). There are 15 residues in the CDR3. V was cut by 4 bases and J by 0 bases, with 13 bases left in between. This CDR3 is CASSSRTEVSYEQYF. CDR3 nucleotides: TGTGCCAGCAGTTCCCGGACAGAAGTCTCCTACGAGCAGTACTTC.

The V gene is TRBV14, the J gene TRBJ1-2; D gene unclear. Trimming shortened V by 1 base and J by 2 bases, and 14 bases separated the two germline ends. The CDR3 length is 16 residues. Germline V lookup: CDR1 SGHDN, CDR2 FVKESK. CDR3 in amino acids: CASSQVDPRTNYGYTF. For the CDR3, the DNA is TGTGCCAGCAGCCAAGTAGACCCCAGGACCAACTATGGCTACACCTTC.

The chain carries TRBV2 and TRBJ1-2; D not certain. V lost 4 bases and J 4 bases, leaving 7 bases between the germline ends. The CDR3 totals 12 residues. Germline assignment: CDR1 SNHLY and CDR2 FYNNEI. DNA for the CDR3: TGTGCCAGCAGTGTTCTCTCCTATGGCTACACCTTC. It is translated as CASSVLSYGYTF.

This chain joins TRBV3-1 and TRBJ2-7; D tentatively fits TRBD1 or TRBD2 (5 bases each). V dropped 3 bases and J dropped 7 bases, with 19 bases sitting between them. The germline gives CDR1 LGHDT, CDR2 YNNKEL (reference sequence). The CDR3 spans 15 residues. The CDR3 loop is CASSHSGTQGKEQYF. The CDR3 region has the DNA TGTGCCAGCAGCCACTCCGGGACCCAAGGGAAGGAGCAGTACTTC.

The rearrangement links TRBV20-1 to TRBJ1-2; D unclear. V lost 7 bases and J 5 bases, leaving 14 bases between the germline ends. From germline, CDR1 is DFQATT and CDR2 SNEGSKA (reference sequence). The length of the CDR3 is 12 residues. CDR3 coding DNA: TGCAGTGTCATTCACCCAGTTTATGGCTACACCTTC. Encoded protein: CSVIHPVYGYTF.

The rearrangement joins TRBV9 to TRBJ2-3; D not certain. The CDR3 contains 15 residues. Looked up from germline, CDR1 is SGDLS and CDR2 is YYNGEE. Trimming took 4 bases from V and 3 from J, leaving 15 bases between them. CDR3 sequence: CASSPQIGVTDTQYF. CDR3 bases: TGTGCCAGCAGCCCACAGATAGGCGTAACAGATACGCAGTATTTT.

The rearrangement links TRBV20-1 to TRBJ1-6, with unresolved D. From germline, CDR1 is DFQATT and CDR2 SNEGSKA (reference sequence). The CDR3 is 16 amino acids. V was cut by 1 base and J by 7 bases, with 17 bases left in between. CDR3 sequence: CSARVGQTSRNSPLHF. The CDR3 coding sequence is TGCAGTGCTAGAGTTGGGCAGACATCTAGAAATTCACCCCTCCACTTT.

The chain recombines TRBV6-1 with TRBJ1-2; D remains unclear. V shed 1 base and J shed 4 bases, with 10 bases lying between them. CDR1 and CDR2 (germline): MNHNS, SASEGT. The CDR3 totals 14 residues. The CDR3 loop reads CASSEGAYFYGYTF. Here the CDR3 DNA reads TGTGCCAGCAGTGAAGGGGCGTACTTCTATGGCTACACCTTC.